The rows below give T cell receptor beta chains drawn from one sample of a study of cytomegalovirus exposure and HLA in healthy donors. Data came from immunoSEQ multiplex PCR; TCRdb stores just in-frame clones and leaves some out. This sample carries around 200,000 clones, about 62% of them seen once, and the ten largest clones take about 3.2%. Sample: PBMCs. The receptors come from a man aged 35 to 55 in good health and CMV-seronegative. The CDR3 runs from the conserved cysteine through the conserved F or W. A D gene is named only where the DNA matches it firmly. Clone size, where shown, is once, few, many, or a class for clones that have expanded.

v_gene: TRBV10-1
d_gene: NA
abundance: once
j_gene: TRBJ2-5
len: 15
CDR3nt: TGCGCCAGCAGGGGCCTAATTCGGGGACAAGAGACCCAGTACTTC
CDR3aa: CASRGLIRGQETQYF

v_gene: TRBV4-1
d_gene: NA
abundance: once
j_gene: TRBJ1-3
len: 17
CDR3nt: TGCGCCAGCAGCCAAGATCCGGGAGAAGGGACTGGAAACACCATATATTTT
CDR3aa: CASSQDPGEGTGNTIYF

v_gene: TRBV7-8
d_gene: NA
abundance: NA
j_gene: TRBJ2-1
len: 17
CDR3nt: TGTGCCAGCAGCCTTGCAGGGTTCTGGAGCTCCTACAATGAGCAGTTCTTC
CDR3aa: CASSLAGFWSSYNEQFF

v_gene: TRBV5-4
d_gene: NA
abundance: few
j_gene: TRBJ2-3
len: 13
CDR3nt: TGTGCCAGCAGCTTGCAGGGTACAGATACGCAGTATTTT
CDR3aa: CASSLQGTDTQYF

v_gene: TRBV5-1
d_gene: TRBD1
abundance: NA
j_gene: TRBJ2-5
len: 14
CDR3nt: TGCGCCAGCAGCCGCGACAGGGAACGGGAGACCCAGTACTTC
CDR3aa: CASSRDRERETQYF

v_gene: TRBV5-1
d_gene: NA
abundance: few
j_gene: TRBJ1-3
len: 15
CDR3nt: TGCGCCAGCAGCTTGGAACAGGGCGGTGGAAACACCATATATTTT
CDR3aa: CASSLEQGGGNTIYF

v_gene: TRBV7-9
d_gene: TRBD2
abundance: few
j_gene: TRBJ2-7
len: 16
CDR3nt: TGTGCCAGCAGCTTAGGACGGGAGGATATTCCCTCCGAGCAGTACTTC
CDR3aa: CASSLGREDIPSEQYF

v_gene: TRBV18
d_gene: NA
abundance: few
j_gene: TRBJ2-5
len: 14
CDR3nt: TGTGCCAGCTCACCTACCCCCGGGGTTGAGACCCAGTACTTC
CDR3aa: CASSPTPGVETQYF

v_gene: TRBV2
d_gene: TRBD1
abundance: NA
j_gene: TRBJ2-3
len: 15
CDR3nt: TGTGCCAGCATAGCCAGGGACAGGGACACAGATACGCAGTATTTT
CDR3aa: CASIARDRDTDTQYF

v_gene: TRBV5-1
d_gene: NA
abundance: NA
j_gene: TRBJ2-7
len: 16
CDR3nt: TGCGCCAGCAGCTGGGTAGGCGGGACGAGCTCCTACGAGCAGTACTTC
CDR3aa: CASSWVGGTSSYEQYF

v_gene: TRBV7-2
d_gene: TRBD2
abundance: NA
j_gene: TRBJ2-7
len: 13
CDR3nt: TGTGCCAGCAGGAGCAGCGGGAGTGGCGAGCAGTACTTC
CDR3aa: CASRSSGSGEQYF

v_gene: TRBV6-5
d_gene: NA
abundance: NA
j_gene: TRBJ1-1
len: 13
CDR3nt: TGTGCCAGCAGTGTAGAGATGAACACTGAAGCTTTCTTT
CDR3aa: CASSVEMNTEAFF

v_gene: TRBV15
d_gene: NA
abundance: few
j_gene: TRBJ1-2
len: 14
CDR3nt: TGTGCCACCAGCCCCTCAGGGGAGCTCTATGGCTACACCTTC
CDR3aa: CATSPSGELYGYTF

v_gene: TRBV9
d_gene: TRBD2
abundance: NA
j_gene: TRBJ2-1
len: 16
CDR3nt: TGTGCCAGCAGCGTAGTGCCGGGGGGGGTAGAAAATGAGCAGTTCTTC
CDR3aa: CASSVVPGGVENEQFF

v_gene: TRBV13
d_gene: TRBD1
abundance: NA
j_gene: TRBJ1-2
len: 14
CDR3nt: TGTGCCAGCAGCCAAGGACAGGTTAACTATGGCTACACCTTC
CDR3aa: CASSQGQVNYGYTF

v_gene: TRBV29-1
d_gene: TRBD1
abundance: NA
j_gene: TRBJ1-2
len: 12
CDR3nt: TGCAGCGTGGACAGGGCCTTCTATGGCTACACCTTC
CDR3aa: CSVDRAFYGYTF

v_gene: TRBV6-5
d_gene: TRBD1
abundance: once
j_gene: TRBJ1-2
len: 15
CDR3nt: TGTGCCAGCAGAAGGACAGGGGCCCTTAACTATGGCTACACCTTC
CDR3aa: CASRRTGALNYGYTF

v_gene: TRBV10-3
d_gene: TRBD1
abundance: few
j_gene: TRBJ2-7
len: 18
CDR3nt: TGTGCCATCAGTGAGTCGATAACTACAGGGGTTGTCGGACACGAGCAGTACTTC
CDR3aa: CAISESITTGVVGHEQYF

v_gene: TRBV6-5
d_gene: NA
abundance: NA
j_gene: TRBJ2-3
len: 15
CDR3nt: TGTGCCAGCAGTTACTTTAGCGCCACCACAGATACGCAGTATTTT
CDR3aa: CASSYFSATTDTQYF

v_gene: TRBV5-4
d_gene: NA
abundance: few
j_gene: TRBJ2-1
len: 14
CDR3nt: TGTGCCAGCAGCGTACCGACAGGAGTCAATGAGCAGTTCTTC
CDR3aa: CASSVPTGVNEQFF

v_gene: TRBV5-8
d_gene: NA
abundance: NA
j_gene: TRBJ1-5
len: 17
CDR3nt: TGTGCCAGCAGCTTGGAAGGGACTGCTACCTTAAATCAGCCCCAGCATTTT
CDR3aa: CASSLEGTATLNQPQHF

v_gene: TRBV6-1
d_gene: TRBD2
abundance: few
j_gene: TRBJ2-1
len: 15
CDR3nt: TGTGCCAGCAGTCGACTAGCGGGGGCCAACAATGAGCAGTTCTTC
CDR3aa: CASSRLAGANNEQFF

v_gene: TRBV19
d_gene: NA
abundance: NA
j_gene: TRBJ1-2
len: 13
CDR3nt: TGTGCCAGTAGTATCCAGGGTAACTATGGCTACACCTTC
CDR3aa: CASSIQGNYGYTF

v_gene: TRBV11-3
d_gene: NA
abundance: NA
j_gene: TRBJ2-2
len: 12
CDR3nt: TGTGCCAGCAGCTTAGCCTCCGGGGAGCTGTTTTTT
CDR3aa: CASSLASGELFF

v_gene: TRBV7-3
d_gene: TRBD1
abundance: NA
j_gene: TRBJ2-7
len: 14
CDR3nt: TGTGCCAGCAGCTTAACAGGGACAGGGCGCGGGCAGTACTTC
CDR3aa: CASSLTGTGRGQYF